These 23 T cell receptor beta chains were all obtained from the same sample, sequenced in a study of chemoradiotherapy in HPV16-positive cancers. Clones were sequenced by immunoSEQ multiplex PCR, and TCRdb holds only the in-frame ones, with some missing. The table has approximately 2,300 clones, roughly 87% seen once. This material consisted of tumor tissue, taken from a patient who underwent chemoradiotherapy. The receptors derive from a human donor with HPV-associated anogenital cancer.

This chain links TRBV9 with TRBJ2-2; possible D gene TRBD1, 5 bases. Germline-derived CDR1 and CDR2 are SGDLS and YYNGEE. The CDR3 loop spans 14 amino acids. V was trimmed by 0 bases and J by 3 bases, leaving 6 bases between them. The CDR3: CASSVGQYTGELFF. CDR3 bases: TGTGCCAGCAGCGTAGGACAGTACACCGGGGAGCTGTTTTTT.

CDR3 bases: TGTGCCAGCAGTTTAGTAGGGACCAGGGGAGAGACCCAGTACTTC. Translation: CASSLVGTRGETQYF. The genes are TRBV27 and TRBJ2-5, with D possibly TRBD1 on 6 matching bases. The CDR3 runs to 15 residues. V lost 2 bases and J 4 bases, leaving 14 bases between the germline ends. Per germline, CDR1 MNHEY and CDR2 SMNVEV (reference sequence).

The V call is TRBV15, the J call TRBJ2-3, with 13 bases identical to TRBD2. The germline V gene encodes CDR1 LNHNV and CDR2 YYDKDF (reference sequence). The V segment lost 2 bases and the J segment 1 base; nucleotides outside the gene matches: 12. The CDR3 is 20 amino acids. Here the CDR3 DNA reads TGTGCCACCAGCAGACCCCAGGGACTAGCGGGAAGCAAGCGCACAGATACGCAGTATTTT. This gives the protein CATSRPQGLAGSKRTDTQYF.

J is TRBJ1-6 and V is TRBV27; no reliable D call. Trimming took 3 bases from V and 7 from J, leaving 7 bases between them. Germline assignment: CDR1 MNHEY and CDR2 SMNVEV (reference sequence). The CDR3 extends over 13 amino acids. The CDR3 bases are TGTGCCAGCAGTTTGGGTGTCAATTCACCCCTCCACTTT. Amino acid sequence: CASSLGVNSPLHF.

This clone showed up just once. The CDR3 loop reads CASSYEGTRETQYF. The CDR3 DNA is TGTGCCAGCAGCTATGAGGGGACTCGAGAGACCCAGTACTTC. V gene TRBV11-1 combines with J gene TRBJ2-5, with a possible D match to TRBD2 (6 bases). V was trimmed by 4 bases and J by 4 bases, leaving 13 bases between them. The CDR3 has 14 amino acids. Germline V gene lookup returns CDR1 SGHAT and CDR2 FQDESV (reference sequence).

The chain has TRBV9 and TRBJ2-1; D tentatively fits TRBD1 or TRBD2 (7 bases each). CDR1 is SGDLS, CDR2 YYNGEE, per germline. The CDR3 has 16 residues. With 6 bases removed from V and 2 bases from J, the gap between germline ends came to 18 bases. This CDR3 reads CASTGGGGNTYNEQFF. Here the CDR3 DNA reads TGTGCCAGCACGGGGGGAGGGGGCAATACCTACAATGAGCAGTTCTTC.

The chain carries TRBV2 and TRBJ1-1, with 12 bases identical to TRBD1. V gave up 6 bases and J gave up 6 bases; unmatched junction bases: 2. Germline values: CDR1 SNHLY, CDR2 FYNNEI. This CDR3 has 13 amino acids. Written as DNA, the CDR3 is TGTGCCAGCAGGGGACAGGGGGCGGCTGAAGCTTTCTTT. Its protein product is CASRGQGAAEAFF.

This clone was counted only a few times. V and J are TRBV2 and TRBJ2-7, with TRBD1 matching 7 bases. CDR3 length: 15 residues. V shed 0 bases, J shed 1 base, and the junction held 3 bases outside the gene matches. Germline V gene data show CDR1 as SNHLY and CDR2 as FYNNEI. The CDR3 loop reads CASSEAPGGSYEQYF. CDR3 bases: TGTGCCAGCAGTGAAGCGCCAGGGGGTTCCTACGAGCAGTACTTC.

This clone came up a few times. This chain joins TRBV6-5 and TRBJ2-1, with 7 bases that match TRBD2. CDR1 and CDR2 (germline): MNHEY, SVGAGI. V was clipped by 2 bases and J by 7 bases; unmatched bases: 8. This CDR3 is built from 15 residues. The CDR3 DNA follows: TGTGCCAGCAGTTACGGCGGCGGGAGTTCGAATGAGCAGTTCTTC. It yields the protein CASSYGGGSSNEQFF.

The genes are TRBV18 and TRBJ1-2; no firm D call. CDR1 and CDR2 (germline): KGHSH, LQKENI. The CDR3 has 13 amino acids. The V gene lost 3 bases and the J gene lost 2 bases, with 7 bases spanning the gap. CDR3 region: CASSPTENYGYTF. CDR3 DNA sequence: TGTGCCAGCTCACCTACAGAGAACTATGGCTACACCTTC.

The CDR3 DNA follows: TGTGCCAGCAACCCGGGGGGCTCGACTGAAGCTTTCTTT. As protein: CASNPGGSTEAFF. This chain uses TRBV2 with TRBJ1-1; tentative D call: TRBD1 (6 bases). Germline CDR1 is SNHLY and CDR2 is FYNNEI. With 7 bases removed from V and 5 bases from J, the gap between germline ends came to 14 bases. The CDR3 covers 13 residues. The variable domain in full, with the rest retrieved from reference TRBV2 and TRBJ1-1, is EPEVTQTPSHQVTQMGQEVILRCVPISNHLYFYWYRQILGQKVEFLVSFYNNEISEKSEIFDDQFSVERPDGSNFTLKIRSTKLEDSAMYFCASNPGGSTEAFFGQGTRLTVV.

The chain combines TRBV7-6 with TRBJ2-5, with 10 bases aligning to TRBD2. Germline CDR1 reads SGHVS; CDR2 reads FNYEAQ. The V and J ends lost 5 bases and 2 bases, in that order; junction bases with no gene match: 8. The CDR3 runs 16 residues. The CDR3 DNA follows: TGTGCCAGCAGCGGGAGGACTAGCGGAAGACAAGAGACCCAGTACTTC. It is translated as CASSGRTSGRQETQYF. The whole variable domain, remainder taken from reference TRBV7-6 and TRBJ2-5, is GAGVSQSPRYKVTKRGQDVALRCDPISGHVSLYWYRQALGQGPEFLTYFNYEAQQDKSGLPNDRFSAERPEGSISTLTIQRTEQRDSAMYRCASSGRTSGRQETQYFGPGTRLLVL.

The chain joins TRBV18 to TRBJ2-7, with D possibly matching TRBD2 (5 bases). The CDR3 loop spans 13 amino acids. Germline V lookup: CDR1 KGHSH, CDR2 LQKENI. The V and J ends lost 3 bases and 4 bases respectively, with 10 bases between them. The CDR3 nucleotides read TGTGCCAGCTCACCGGGGAGCGATTACGAGCAGTACTTC. It codes for CASSPGSDYEQYF.

In its sample, this clone was seen a few times. V is TRBV6-5 and J is TRBJ2-1; 7 bases match TRBD2. V lost 2 bases and J lost 7; bases outside the gene matches: 8. This CDR3 spans 15 amino acids. Germline CDR1 is MNHEY and CDR2 is SVGAGI. CDR3 residues: CASSYGAGAGNEQFF. In DNA form, the CDR3 reads TGTGCCAGCAGTTACGGGGCGGGAGCAGGTAATGAGCAGTTCTTC.

The chain joins TRBV4-2 to TRBJ1-2, with 7 bases fitting TRBD1. The germline V gene has CDR1 LGHNA and CDR2 YNFKEQ. The CDR3 covers 16 residues. Germline trimming cut 0 bases from V and 0 bases from J; bases unmatched to any gene: 4. The DNA for the CDR3 is TGTGCCAGCAGCCAAGATAGACAGGGAGCTAACTATGGCTACACCTTC. This encodes CASSQDRQGANYGYTF.

This clone was observed once. This chain uses TRBV7-9 with TRBJ1-2, with D perhaps matching TRBD1 (5 bases). The CDR3 length is 15 residues. Germline V gene data show CDR1 as SEHNR and CDR2 as FQNEAQ (reference sequence). V shed 5 bases and J shed 1 base, with 14 bases lying between them. The CDR3 DNA follows: TGTGCCAGCAGCCATTCACAAGGGGATAACTATGGCTACACCTTC. Translating it yields CASSHSQGDNYGYTF.

The chain combines TRBV28 with TRBJ2-5, with D perhaps given as TRBD1 or TRBD2 (5 bases each). Trimming took 7 bases from V and 1 from J, leaving 16 bases between them. Germline V gene lookup returns CDR1 MDHEN and CDR2 SYDVKM. CDR3 length: 15 amino acids. In DNA form, the CDR3 reads TGTGCCAGCACCAAAAGGGACGGCGGCCAAGAGACCCAGTACTTC. Its translation: CASTKRDGGQETQYF.

The V and J genes are TRBV9 and TRBJ2-2; TRBD2 matches 12 bases. V gave up 2 bases and J gave up 7 bases; unmatched junction bases: 6. Germline V CDR1 and CDR2: SGDLS, YYNGEE. The CDR3 totals 16 residues. DNA of the CDR3: TGTGCCAGCAGCGTGACTAGCGGGAGTGTGGGCGGGGAGCTGTTTTTT. Translating gives CASSVTSGSVGGELFF.

This sequence joins TRBV18 and TRBJ1-4; 9 bases are a match to TRBD1. The CDR3 extends over 15 amino acids. J gave up 4 bases and V 6 bases, and 6 bases lay outside the gene matches. Per germline, CDR1 KGHSH and CDR2 LQKENI. CDR3 in amino acids: CASSRGTGSNEKLFF. CDR3 sequence (DNA): TGTGCCAGCTCCCGAGGGACAGGGAGTAATGAAAAACTGTTTTTT.

V usage is TRBV7-3 and J usage is TRBJ1-1; D unresolved. The CDR3 sequence is 14 residues long. The V gene's germline CDR1 is SGHTA and CDR2 FQGTGA. V lost 5 bases to trimming and J lost 5 bases, with 15 bases between them. In DNA form, the CDR3 reads TGTGCCAGCAGCCAGTCCGGGGAGAAAACTGAAGCTTTCTTT. Its protein product is CASSQSGEKTEAFF.

The chain links TRBV7-2 to TRBJ2-2; unclear D gene. Germline CDR1 SGHTA, CDR2 FQGNSA. The length of the CDR3 is 11 residues. V lost 7 bases and J 2 bases, leaving 2 bases between the germline ends. The CDR3 bases are TGTGCCAGCACCAACACCGGGGAGCTGTTTTTT. Its protein product is CASTNTGELFF.

This clone was observed a few times. The rearrangement joins TRBV28 to TRBJ2-7, with a possible D match to TRBD2 (7 bases). Germline CDR1 and CDR2: MDHEN and SYDVKM. The V and J ends lost 2 bases and 4 bases respectively, with 15 bases between them. The CDR3 contains 15 residues. In DNA, the CDR3 is TGTGCCAGCAGTTTAATGGGGGGCGGGGGTTACGAGCAGTACTTC. Protein: CASSLMGGGGYEQYF. Using reference TRBV28 and TRBJ2-7 for the parts outside the CDR3, the full variable domain is DVKVTQSSRYLVKRTGEKVFLECVQDMDHENMFWYRQDPGLGLRLIYFSYDVKMKEKGDIPEGYSVSREKKERFSLILESASTNQTSMYLCASSLMGGGGYEQYFGPGTRLTVT.

The rearrangement uses TRBV4-1 and TRBJ1-1; D possibly corresponds to TRBD1 (6 bases). The CDR3 consists of 13 residues. Germline CDR1 MGHRA, CDR2 YSYEKL. Trimming took off 0 bases at V and 5 bases at J, with 7 bases between the two ends. CDR3 sequence (DNA): TGCGCCAGCAGCCAAGATAGGGGGACTGAAGCTTTCTTT. Translating gives CASSQDRGTEAFF.